Listed here are 30 T cell receptor beta chains from one sample, sequenced in a study of T cell repertoires in cytomegalovirus infection (dated by TCRdb to the late 2010s). TCRdb lists the instrument as Illumina HiSeq 1500. The public reads were run again by TCRdb, first through fastp at Q25 and then through MiXCR, and only productive beta chains were kept. Every distinct CDR3 protein forms one entry, paired with its most common genes and DNA. This sample is represented by 250,000 to 400,000 distinct CDR3 sequences; 20% to 25% of them were singletons. The ten largest clones represent about an eighth of the sample. No antigens are known for them. Explained via the paper, the treatment or condition label denotes: in vitro stimulation with specific CMV peptide epitopes to enrich CMV-specific T cells. The sample here was cultured PBMCs, taken from culture after CMV antigen stimulation. These receptors all come from a human donor in good health (CMV status not recorded). Some clones in this sample may be carry-over from other donors' samples.

This clonotype was seen just once. V is TRBV10-3 and J is TRBJ1-2; D is undetermined. CDR3 length: 13 amino acids. CDR1 and CDR2 (germline): ENHRY, SYGVKD. The germline V and J ends were trimmed by 2 bases and 2 bases, with 6 bases remaining between them. The CDR3 loop reads CAISETVNYGYTF. CDR3 DNA: TGTGCCATCAGTGAGACAGTAAACTATGGCTACACCTTC.

This clonotype has at least ten counts. This chain uses TRBV7-2 with TRBJ2-3, with D maybe TRBD2 (5 bases). V shed 4 bases and J shed 10 bases, with 15 bases lying between them. Germline CDR1 is SGHTA and CDR2 is FQGNSA. The CDR3 length is 13 residues. The CDR3 loop reads CASSSLRRTPQYF. The CDR3 bases are TGTGCCAGCAGCTCCCTAAGGAGGACCCCGCAGTATTTT.

The CDR3 here is CSVLRPLNSAYYEQYF. As DNA, the CDR3 is TGCAGCGTTCTCAGACCCCTAAATTCGGCATACTACGAGCAGTACTTC. The chain links TRBV29-1 to TRBJ2-7; D unresolved. V lost 5 bases and J lost 3, with 23 bases in between. Germline CDR1 and CDR2: SQVTM and ANQGSEA. The CDR3 covers 16 residues.

The chain is built from TRBV19 and TRBJ2-2; TRBD1 matches at 8 bases. V lost 3 bases and J lost 5; bases outside the gene matches: 11. This CDR3 region has 17 residues. The germline gives CDR1 LNHDA, CDR2 SQIVND (reference sequence). CDR3 sequence: CASSIRSGTGLTGELFF. The CDR3 coding sequence is TGTGCCAGTAGTATTAGATCCGGGACAGGACTAACCGGGGAGCTGTTTTTT. The whole variable domain, remainder taken from reference TRBV19 and TRBJ2-2, is DGGITQSPKYLFRKEGQNVTLSCEQNLNHDAMYWYRQDPGQGLRLIYYSQIVNDFQKGDIAEGYSVSREKKESFPLTVTSAQKNPTAFYLCASSIRSGTGLTGELFFGEGSRLTVL.

The table lists this clonotype with a few counts. This sequence joins TRBV4-1 and TRBJ2-2; 9 bases fit TRBD2. The CDR3 is 17 residues long. The trim removed 1 base at V and 4 bases at J, leaving 7 bases unmatched. Germline V gives CDR1 MGHRA, CDR2 YSYEKL. The CDR3 here is CASSQAAGGPGTGELFF. In DNA form, the CDR3 reads TGCGCCAGCAGCCAAGCGGCGGGAGGGCCCGGCACCGGGGAGCTGTTTTTT.

J is TRBJ1-1 and V is TRBV28; TRBD1 might be the D (6 bases). Germline V gene data show CDR1 as MDHEN and CDR2 as SYDVKM. The CDR3 is 13 residues long. V lost 5 bases to trimming and J lost 2 bases, with 9 bases between them. CDR3 coding DNA: TGTGCCAGCAGTCGACAGGATAACACTGAAGCTTTCTTT. Translating gives CASSRQDNTEAFF.

This clonotype has just one count. J is TRBJ1-2 and V is TRBV30; D unresolved. Trimming left V 4 bases short and J 5 bases short, with 11 bases between. Per germline, CDR1 GTSNPN and CDR2 SVGIG (reference sequence). CDR3 length equals 12 residues. The CDR3: CAWNGEGYGYTF. CDR3 coding DNA: TGTGCCTGGAACGGCGAGGGTTATGGCTACACCTTC.

The DNA for the CDR3 is TGTGCCAGCAGTCTTAGCGGGAGCGGTGTCTACAATGAGCAGTTCTTC. Protein product: CASSLSGSGVYNEQFF. The chain recombines TRBV7-2 with TRBJ2-1; TRBD2 matches at 9 bases. CDR1 and CDR2 from the germline V gene are SGHTA and FQGNSA. The CDR3 consists of 16 residues. The V segment lost 6 bases and the J segment 3 bases; nucleotides outside the gene matches: 9.

There are a few counts of this clonotype. This chain joins TRBV7-2 and TRBJ2-7; tentative D call: TRBD1 (6 bases). The CDR3 extends over 14 amino acids. V was clipped by 5 bases and J by 2 bases, with 13 bases between them. CDR1 and CDR2 (germline): SGHTA, FQGNSA. The CDR3 region has the DNA TGTGCCAGCAGCCCACAGACAGGAACCTACGAGCAGTACTTC. Protein sequence: CASSPQTGTYEQYF. Filled out from reference TRBV7-2 and TRBJ2-7, the complete variable domain reads GAGVSQSPSNKVTEKGKDVELRCDPISGHTALYWYRQSLGQGLEFLIYFQGNSAPDKSGLPSDRFSAERTGGSVSTLTIQRTQQEDSAVYLCASSPQTGTYEQYFGPGTRLTVT.

The chain carries TRBV6-2 or TRBV6-3 and TRBJ2-1, with D unresolved. With 0 bases removed from V and 9 bases from J, the gap between germline ends came to 9 bases. The CDR3 spans 13 residues. The germline gives CDR1 MNHEY, CDR2 SVGEGT. The CDR3 DNA is TGTGCCAGCAGTTACTCTTCCAGACGTGAGCAGTTCTTC. Its protein product is CASSYSSRREQFF.

This clonotype appeared a few times. V is TRBV10-3 and J is TRBJ1-1; possibly TRBD1 for D (6 bases). The CDR3 consists of 13 residues. Germline CDR1 is ENHRY and CDR2 is SYGVKD. Trimming left V 5 bases short and J 5 bases short, with 12 bases between. The CDR3 DNA reads as TGTGCCATCAGTTCCCGACAGGAGACTGAAGCTTTCTTT. It codes for CAISSRQETEAFF.

This clonotype was counted only a few times. The chain links TRBV27 to TRBJ2-7; 7 bases align to TRBD2. This CDR3 spans 14 amino acids. Germline V gives CDR1 MNHEY, CDR2 SMNVEV (reference sequence). V shed 2 bases and J 5 bases; nucleotides not matched to a gene: 6. The CDR3 DNA is TGTGCCAGCAGTTTAGTCGGGAGGCGAGACGAGCAGTACTTC. This gives the protein CASSLVGRRDEQYF.

The chain combines TRBV7-9 with TRBJ1-1, with a weak D call TRBD1 (5 bases). Trimming took 1 base from V and 1 from J, leaving 13 bases between them. Germline V lookup: CDR1 SEHNR, CDR2 FQNEAQ (reference sequence). The CDR3 has 16 residues. CDR3 coding DNA: TGTGCCAGCAGCTTAGACAGGCTGGTGAGGAACACTGAAGCTTTCTTT. Encoded protein: CASSLDRLVRNTEAFF.

The chain joins TRBV28 to TRBJ2-7; D is unclear. The CDR3 covers 13 residues. Trimming left V 6 bases short and J 3 bases short, with 12 bases between. Germline CDR1 and CDR2: MDHEN and SYDVKM. CDR3 coding DNA: TGTGCCAGCAGCCCGTCTATCTACTACGAGCAGTACTTC. Protein product: CASSPSIYYEQYF.

This sequence joins TRBV12-3 or TRBV12-4 and TRBJ1-1; D gene unclear. The CDR3 extends over 16 amino acids. Trimming shortened V by 5 bases and J by 1 base, and 17 bases separated the two germline ends. CDR3 sequence reads: CASSPLSFRPNTEAFF. CDR3 DNA: TGTGCCAGCAGTCCCCTAAGCTTTCGGCCGAACACTGAAGCTTTCTTT.

This clonotype came up a few times. The chain employs TRBV7-3 and TRBJ2-1; 9 bases are a match to TRBD2. The germline V gene encodes CDR1 SGHTA and CDR2 FQGTGA. CDR3 length: 16 residues. Losses at the gene ends were 5 bases for V and 10 bases for J; bases not matched to a gene: 15. As DNA, the CDR3 is TGTGCCAGCAGCCCCCGGTCAGCGGGAGGTTATCGGGAGCAGTTCTTC. It encodes CASSPRSAGGYREQFF.

The chain recombines TRBV20-1 with TRBJ2-3, with a possible D match to TRBD2 (6 bases). V dropped 5 bases and J dropped 0 bases, with 15 bases sitting between them. This CDR3 is built from 15 residues. Germline V gene data show CDR1 as DFQATT and CDR2 as SNEGSKA (reference sequence). The CDR3 loop reads CSASSPGTSTDTQYF. CDR3 sequence (DNA): TGCAGTGCTTCAAGTCCCGGGACTAGCACAGATACGCAGTATTTT.

CDR3 sequence reads: CASSLGPSGRLYEQYF. DNA for the CDR3: TGTGCCAGCAGCTTGGGCCCTAGCGGGCGGTTATACGAGCAGTACTTC. V is TRBV5-4 and J is TRBJ2-7; TRBD2 matches at 8 bases. Germline CDR1 SGHNT, CDR2 YYREEE (reference sequence). The CDR3 length is 16 residues. V shed 0 bases, J shed 4 bases, and the junction held 9 bases outside the gene matches.

Only a few counts were recorded for this clonotype. This chain links TRBV29-1 with TRBJ1-2; 9 bases are a match to TRBD1. The CDR3 loop spans 13 amino acids. CDR1 is SQVTM, CDR2 ANQGSEA, per germline. The V segment lost 2 bases and the J segment 9 bases; nucleotides outside the gene matches: 7. CDR3 protein: CSVERTGAMSYTF. CDR3 DNA sequence: TGCAGCGTTGAAAGGACAGGGGCTATGAGCTACACCTTC.

This clonotype appeared a few times. The chain couples TRBV19 to TRBJ2-5, with D hard to call. The germline gives CDR1 LNHDA, CDR2 SQIVND (reference sequence). The V and J ends lost 0 bases and 6 bases respectively, with 8 bases between them. The CDR3 has 13 residues. The CDR3 region is CASSIELGQTQYF. In DNA, the CDR3 is TGTGCCAGTAGTATAGAACTGGGCCAGACCCAGTACTTC.

This clonotype was found many times. The chain has TRBV7-9 and TRBJ2-3, with 7 bases lining up with TRBD2. The CDR3 loop spans 13 amino acids. The V gene end was trimmed by 6 bases and the J gene end by 5 bases; junction bases not matched to a gene: 5. Germline values: CDR1 SEHNR, CDR2 FQNEAQ (reference sequence). The CDR3 DNA reads as TGTGCCAGCAGACGGACTAGTAGAGATACGCAGTATTTT. Residues: CASRRTSRDTQYF. The full variable domain, rest sourced from reference TRBV7-9 and TRBJ2-3, is DTGVSQNPRHKITKRGQNVTFRCDPISEHNRLYWYRQTLGQGPEFLTYFQNEAQLEKSRLLSDRFSAERPKGSFSTLEIQRTEQGDSAMYLCASRRTSRDTQYFGPGTRLTVL.

This clonotype was seen only a few times. The chain links TRBV28 to TRBJ2-1, with 8 nucleotides matching TRBD1. The V segment lost 8 bases and the J segment 7 bases; nucleotides outside the gene matches: 7. Germline V gene lookup returns CDR1 MDHEN and CDR2 SYDVKM. The CDR3 has 13 residues. In DNA form, the CDR3 reads TGTGCCAGCCTACAGGGGGTAGAGAATGAGCAGTTCTTC. It encodes CASLQGVENEQFF.

This clonotype was seen repeatedly, ten times or more. V and J are TRBV7-6 and TRBJ2-3; tentatively, D is TRBD2 (5 bases). V lost 5 bases and J 0 bases, leaving 9 bases between the germline ends. CDR1 is SGHVS, CDR2 FNYEAQ, per germline. This CDR3 comprises 14 residues. The CDR3 DNA follows: TGTGCCAGCAGCCAAGCGGAGAGCACAGATACGCAGTATTTT. Its protein is CASSQAESTDTQYF. Supplemented by reference TRBV7-6 and TRBJ2-3, the full variable domain reads GAGVSQSPRYKVTKRGQDVALRCDPISGHVSLYWYRQALGQGPEFLTYFNYEAQQDKSGLPNDRFSAERPEGSISTLTIQRTEQRDSAMYRCASSQAESTDTQYFGPGTRLTVL.

V usage is TRBV7-2 and J usage is TRBJ1-5; TRBD1 aligns across 8 bases. Trimming cost V 5 bases and J 9 bases; bases outside gene matches: 9. Germline loops: CDR1 SGHTA, CDR2 FQGNSA. The CDR3 sequence is 14 residues long. For the CDR3, the DNA is TGTGCCAGCAGCACACAGGGGGATAAACGGCCCCAGCATTTT. Translating it yields CASSTQGDKRPQHF.

The V call is TRBV5-1, the J call TRBJ2-1, with 7 bases matching TRBD2. The ends lost 0 bases at V and 8 bases at J; junction bases unmatched: 8. The CDR3 covers 15 residues. The germline CDR1 and CDR2 sequences are SGHRS and YFSETQ. Written as DNA, the CDR3 is TGCGCCAGCAGCTTGGCCCCCGAGACTAGCCATGAGCAGTTCTTC. Translating gives CASSLAPETSHEQFF.

This clonotype has a handful of counts. The V gene is TRBV11-2, the J gene TRBJ2-7; 7 positions match TRBD2. J was trimmed by 4 bases and V by 0 bases; bases with no gene match: 3. Germline-derived CDR1 and CDR2 are SGHAT and FQNNGV. CDR3 length: 14 amino acids. The CDR3 spells CASSLEWGGYEQYV. CDR3 in DNA: TGTGCCAGCAGCTTAGAATGGGGGGGGTACGAGCAGTACGTC.

The chain carries TRBV6-4 and TRBJ2-1; TRBD2 agrees at 10 bases. After removal of 2 bases from V and 4 bases from J, the junction contained 2 bases not matched to a gene. This CDR3 is built from 15 residues. Germline CDR1 MRHNA, CDR2 SNTAGT. The CDR3 spells CASSDPLAGYNEQFF. DNA of the CDR3: TGTGCCAGCAGTGACCCACTAGCGGGGTACAATGAGCAGTTCTTC.

The chain employs TRBV6-2 or TRBV6-3 and TRBJ2-2; D unclear. This CDR3 spans 13 amino acids. Per germline, CDR1 MNHEY and CDR2 SVGEGT. Between the trimmed V and J ends, which lost 6 bases and 7 bases, there was a span of 12 bases. In nucleotides, the CDR3 is TGTGCCAGCAGGAAAAGCGCTGGCGGGGAGCTGTTTTTT. It yields the protein CASRKSAGGELFF.

This clonotype has just a few counts. V is TRBV10-3 and J is TRBJ2-1; maybe TRBD1 (6 bases). CDR3 length: 15 amino acids. Per the germline V gene, CDR1 is ENHRY and CDR2 is SYGVKD. The V end was cut by 6 bases, the J end by 0 bases, with 12 bases between. CDR3 residues: CAISIGQLSYNEQFF. The DNA of the CDR3 is TGTGCCATCAGCATAGGACAGCTCTCCTACAATGAGCAGTTCTTC.

This clonotype was counted only a few times. The chain joins TRBV2 to TRBJ2-1; a possible D gene is TRBD1 (6 bases). The V end was cut by 6 bases, the J end by 9 bases, with 15 bases between. Germline CDR1 is SNHLY and CDR2 is FYNNEI. The length of the CDR3 is 13 residues. The CDR3 coding sequence is TGTGCCAGCAGCCGAGACAGGCAGGGTGAGCAGTTCTTC. Amino acid sequence: CASSRDRQGEQFF.